The 17 T cell receptor beta chains given below trace back to one sample, sequenced in a study of T cells in women clearing cervical HPV infection. TCRdb's copy holds only in-frame clones and misses some; the assay was immunoSEQ multiplex PCR. The sample table includes 35,000 to 45,000 clones. The sample comprised blood buffy coat. Source of these receptors: a woman between 18 and 70 years old with a cervical HPV16 infection that either progressed to CIN3+ or cleared (not recorded which).

Comments on this clone: With the read ending 3 residues before the CDR3 end, the germline J gene is used to fill in that end. This rearrangement joins TRBV7-3 to TRBJ1-2; perhaps TRBD1 as D (6 bases). Germline lookup yields CDR1 SGHTA and CDR2 FQGTGA. The CDR3 covers 14 residues. The CDR3: CASSLGDIYNDYTF. The sequenced part of the CDR3 DNA is TGTGCCAGCAGCTTAGGGGACATATACAATGAC. Complete variable domain (other parts from reference TRBV7-3 and TRBJ1-2): GAGVSQTPSNKVTEKGKYVELRCDPISGHTALYWYRQSLGQGPEFLIYFQGTGAADDSGLPNDRFFAVRPEGSVSTLKIQRTERGDSAVYLCASSLGDIYNDYTFGSGTRLTVV.

The DNA read from the CDR3 is TGCAGTGCTAGAGGCTCCAGGGTTACCTACGAG. Translated, it gives CSARGSRVTYE. The CDR3 reads in full as CSARGSRVTYEQYF. This chain links TRBV20-1 with TRBJ2-7, with D perhaps matching TRBD1 (5 bases). The observed sequence ends 3 residues before the CDR3 terminus, with the missing tail filled in from the germline J gene. The CDR3 consists of 14 residues. V lost 1 base and J lost 2, with 12 bases in between. Germline lookup yields CDR1 DFQATT and CDR2 SNEGSKA (reference sequence).

Concerning this clone itself: An end of the junction does not agree with germline; a read error may underlie this. The observed sequence ends 3 residues before the CDR3 terminus, with the missing tail filled in from the germline J gene. V gene TRBV7-7 combines with J gene TRBJ2-4, with 9 bases matching TRBD1. The CDR3 contains 15 residues. The germline V gene encodes CDR1 SSHAT and CDR2 FNYEAQ (reference sequence). Partial CDR3 DNA: TGTGCTAGCAGCCATAGGGACAGGGAGAAGGAGACT. It translates to CASSHRDREKET. The complete CDR3 sequence is CASSHRDREKETQYF.

As concerns this clone: The CDR3 extends 3 residues past the end of the read, so its final part is completed from the germline J gene. The chain has TRBV7-2 and TRBJ2-2; maybe TRBD2 (5 bases). This CDR3 is built from 15 residues. Per the germline V gene, CDR1 is SGHTA and CDR2 is FQGNSA. The sequenced part of the CDR3 DNA is TGTGCCAGCAGCTTAGCAGCCGGGGAGAGCGAAAAG. This gives the protein CASSLAAGESEK. The entire CDR3 protein reads CASSLAAGESEKLFF.

For this clone: The read falls 3 residues short of the CDR3 end, and the missing part is taken from the germline J gene. V usage is TRBV7-2 and J usage is TRBJ1-4, with D unclear. The CDR3 is made up of 15 amino acids. Trimming took 0 bases from V and 8 from J, leaving 13 bases between them. Germline CDR1 SGHTA, CDR2 FQGNSA. This chain's CDR3 is CASSLAAGESEKLFF. Partial CDR3 DNA: TGTGCCAGCAGCTTAGCAGCCGGGGAGAGCGAAAAA.

Worth noting for this clone: The read comes to an end 3 residues before the CDR3 does, leaving the germline J gene to fill in the end. The chain recombines TRBV7-6 with TRBJ1-2; D not certain. This CDR3 region has 16 residues. Germline V gene data show CDR1 as SGHVS and CDR2 as FNYEAQ. The CDR3 is CASSVLAAQSYNDYTF. CDR3 DNA, as far as it was read: TGTGCCAGCAGCGTACTAGCGGCCCAGTCATACAATGAC.

Comments on this clone: The read ends 3 residues early relative to the CDR3; the germline J gene fills the gap. The chain combines TRBV29-1 with TRBJ2-5; no reliable D call. Trimming cost V 1 base and J 6 bases, with 12 bases left between them. Germline V CDR1 and CDR2: SQVTM, ANQGSEA. This CDR3 comprises 13 residues. CDR3 in amino acids: CSVEAGFRQTQYF. The part of the CDR3 DNA that was read is TGCAGCGTTGAAGCTGGGTTCAGGCAGACC.

Concerning this clone itself: The sequenced fragment ends 3 residues before the CDR3 boundary, so the rest is inferred from the germline J gene. This chain connects TRBV18 to TRBJ2-4, with a tentative D call TRBD2 (5 bases). CDR1 is KGHSH and CDR2 is LQKENI in the germline V gene. This CDR3 region has 12 residues. This CDR3 reads CASSPERVVQYF. The part of the CDR3 DNA that was read is TGTGCCAGCTCACCAGAGAGGGTTGTT. Filled out from reference TRBV18 and TRBJ2-4, the complete variable domain reads NAGVMQNPRHLVRRRGQEARLRCSPMKGHSHVYWYRQLPEEGLKFMVYLQKENIIDESGMPKERFSAEFPKEGPSILRIQQVVRGDSAAYFCASSPERVVQYFGAGTRLSVL.

Concerning this clone: Read data end 3 residues before the CDR3 end; the end is taken from the germline J gene. The J gene is TRBJ1-3, the V gene TRBV28; unclear D gene. The CDR3 is made up of 15 amino acids. The germline V and J ends were trimmed by 11 bases and 0 bases, with 17 bases remaining between them. Germline CDR1 and CDR2: MDHEN and SYDVKM. Partial CDR3 DNA: TGTGCCGCCGGTAGTCTCCCCTACTCTGGAAACACC. Its translation: CAAGSLPYSGNT. The full CDR3 sequence reads CAAGSLPYSGNTIYF. Using reference TRBV28 and TRBJ1-3 for the parts outside the CDR3, the full variable domain is DVKVTQSSRYLVKRTGEKVFLECVQDMDHENMFWYRQDPGLGLRLIYFSYDVKMKEKGDIPEGYSVSREKKERFSLILESASTNQTSMYLCAAGSLPYSGNTIYFGEGSWLTVV.

A word on this clone: The read ends 3 residues early relative to the CDR3; the germline J gene fills the gap. The chain couples TRBV18 to TRBJ2-7; the match to TRBD1 covers 9 bases. With V trimmed by 3 bases and J by 4 bases, 1 base remained unmatched. From germline, CDR1 is KGHSH and CDR2 LQKENI. CDR3 length: 13 residues. CDR3 loop: CASSPGTGYEQYF. CDR3 DNA (partial): TGTGCCAGCTCACCTGGGACAGGGTACGAG.

Details on this clone: From the germline J gene comes the end of the CDR3, since the read stops 3 residues before it. This chain connects TRBV30 to TRBJ2-1; 7 bases fit TRBD1. CDR3 size: 12 residues. Germline CDR1 GTSNPN, CDR2 SVGIG (reference sequence). The trim removed 3 bases at V and 7 bases at J, leaving 3 bases unmatched. CDR3 bases read: TGTGCCTGGAGCGCACAGGGGAATGAG. It yields the protein CAWSAQGNE. The CDR3 in full is CAWSAQGNEQFF. The variable domain in full, completed from reference TRBV30 and TRBJ2-1, reads SQTIHQWPATLVQPVGSPLSLECTVEGTSNPNLYWYRQAAGRGLQLLFYSVGIGQISSEVPQNLSASRPQDRQFILSSKKLLLSDSGFYLCAWSAQGNEQFFGPGTRLTVL.

To note about this clone: Read data end 3 residues before the CDR3 end; the end is taken from the germline J gene. The chain recombines TRBV6-2 or TRBV6-3 with TRBJ2-2; 9 bases line up with TRBD2. V lost 2 bases to trimming and J lost 5 bases; unmatched junction nucleotides: 9. Germline V CDR1 and CDR2: MNHEY, SVGEGT. The CDR3 runs to 17 residues. The part of the CDR3 DNA that was read is TGTGCCAGCAGTTACGACTCGACTAGCGGTGCAACCGGGGAG. Amino acid sequence: CASSYDSTSGATGE. The whole CDR3 reads CASSYDSTSGATGELFF.

The part of the CDR3 DNA that was read is TGTGCCACCGCGCGGGACACTAGATACAATGAG. Amino acids: CATARDTRYNE. The whole CDR3 sequence reads CATARDTRYNEQFF. V is TRBV19 and J is TRBJ2-1, with D perhaps assigned TRBD1 or TRBD2 (6 bases each). The CDR3 end lies 3 residues beyond the end of the read and is filled in from the germline J gene. The V gene's germline CDR1 is LNHDA and CDR2 SQIVND (reference sequence). Trimming shortened V by 10 bases and J by 4 bases, and 17 bases separated the two germline ends. The CDR3 runs 14 residues. The complete variable domain, with remaining parts taken from reference TRBV19 and TRBJ2-1, reads DGGITQSPKYLFRKEGQNVTLSCEQNLNHDAMYWYRQDPGQGLRLIYYSQIVNDFQKGDIAEGYSVSREKKESFPLTVTSAQKNPTAFYLCATARDTRYNEQFFGPGTRLTVL.

Details on this clone: From the germline J gene comes the end of the CDR3, since the read stops 3 residues before it. V gene TRBV7-8 combines with J gene TRBJ1-1; tentative D call: TRBD1 (6 bases). The CDR3 has 16 residues. Trimming cost V 5 bases and J 0 bases, with 16 bases left between them. Looked up from germline, CDR1 is SGHVS and CDR2 is FQNEAQ. The CDR3 sequence: CASSLIGAGVNTEAFF. CDR3 DNA, as far as it was read: TGTGCCAGCAGCCTTATCGGGGCAGGGGTGAACACTGAA.

Comment on this clone: The CDR3 end falls 3 residues outside the read, so it is completed with the germline J gene. The V call is TRBV6-2 or TRBV6-3, the J call TRBJ2-7; weak D call: TRBD1 (5 bases). Germline assignment: CDR1 MNHEY and CDR2 SVGEGT. This CDR3 region has 15 residues. Between the trimmed V and J ends, which lost 3 bases and 0 bases, there was a span of 12 bases. The CDR3 loop is CASSYGATPSYEQYF. The CDR3 bases that were read are TGTGCCAGCAGTTATGGGGCGACTCCCTCCTACGAG.

Comments on this clone: The observed sequence ends 3 residues before the CDR3 terminus, with the missing tail filled in from the germline J gene. The chain joins TRBV29-1 to TRBJ2-7; 10 nucleotides align to TRBD1. Trimming removed 7 bases from V and 3 bases from J; junction bases left unmatched: 9. This CDR3 comprises 14 residues. Germline lookup yields CDR1 SQVTM and CDR2 ANQGSEA. This CDR3 is CSAAEGQGIYEQYF. The sequenced CDR3 bases are TGCAGCGCCGCCGAGGGACAGGGGATCTACGAG.

On this clone itself: The read ends 3 residues early relative to the CDR3; the germline J gene fills the gap. The genes are TRBV18 and TRBJ2-1, with TRBD1 matching 11 bases. With 6 bases clipped from V and 5 bases from J, the junction kept 9 bases outside the gene matches. Germline CDR1 and CDR2: KGHSH and LQKENI. The CDR3 consists of 16 residues. The sequenced CDR3 bases are TGTGCCAGCTCGCCCAACCCGGGACAGGGGGACAATGAG. Its protein product is CASSPNPGQGDNE. The complete CDR3 protein is CASSPNPGQGDNEQFF.